The rows below give T cell receptor beta chains drawn from one sample of a study of cytomegalovirus exposure and HLA in healthy donors. The table came from immunoSEQ multiplex PCR; TCRdb's copy has only in-frame clones and leaves some out. Altogether approximately 160,000 clones are present, around 80% being singletons, with the ten largest covering 1%. Sequencing input: PBMCs. The receptors stem from a woman aged 45-59 years in good health and CMV-seropositive. The CDR3 runs from the conserved cysteine through the conserved F or W. Each record gives: D gene, V gene, clone size, J gene, CDR3 DNA, CDR3 protein. A D gene is named only where the DNA matches it firmly. For some rows the clone size is stated as once, few or many, or as a class when expanded; others skip it.

>TRBD1|TRBV6-1|-|TRBJ2-1
TGTGCCAGCAGTGATAGGACAGGGAAGAATGAGCAGTTCTTC
CASSDRTGKNEQFF
>-|TRBV2|-|TRBJ2-7
TGTGCCAGCAGTGAGAGCGTCGGGAGCTCCTACGAGCAGTACTTC
CASSESVGSSYEQYF
>-|TRBV28|-|TRBJ2-5
TGTGCCAGCAGTTTATTATCGGCGGGGACCCAAGAGACCCAGTACTTC
CASSLLSAGTQETQYF
>-|TRBV5-4|-|TRBJ1-2
TGTGCCAGCAGCTCGACAGCCTATGGCTACACCTTC
CASSSTAYGYTF
>-|TRBV13|-|TRBJ2-1
TGTGCCAGCAGCTCAGAGGTACCCGATAATGAGCAGTTCTTC
CASSSEVPDNEQFF
>TRBD1|TRBV28|-|TRBJ1-2
TGTGCCAGCAGTTCCCCAGGGGGCCTGCGAGGCTACACCTTC
CASSSPGGLRGYTF
>TRBD1|TRBV6-5|-|TRBJ1-1
TGTGCCAGCAGTCTCCGACAGGGGTTGGAAGCTTTCTTT
CASSLRQGLEAFF
>-|TRBV7-9|-|TRBJ1-2
TGTGCCAGCAGCTTAGTAGCTACCGATGGCTACACCTTC
CASSLVATDGYTF
>-|TRBV7-9|-|TRBJ2-3
TGTGCCAGCAGCTTAGAGGGGGCAGATACGCAGTATTTT
CASSLEGADTQYF
>TRBD2|TRBV13|once|TRBJ2-5
TGTGCCAGCAGCTTAGTACCCGGGGGGAAAGAGACCCAGTACTTC
CASSLVPGGKETQYF
>-|TRBV6-1|-|TRBJ2-5
TGTGCCAGCAGGGACCCGGGGTTTACCCAGTACTTC
CASRDPGFTQYF
>TRBD1|TRBV28|-|TRBJ1-1
TGTGCCAGCAGGTCGAGGGGGCGAGGGACTGAAGCTTTCTTT
CASRSRGRGTEAFF
>TRBD2|TRBV7-2|-|TRBJ2-1
TGTGCCAGCAGCGGGGACCGGGGGGGTCATTACAATGAGCAGTTCTTC
CASSGDRGGHYNEQFF
>-|TRBV7-9|-|TRBJ1-2
TGTGCCAGCAGCTTTGGGGGGGGTTACCCCTATGGCTACACCTTC
CASSFGGGYPYGYTF
>-|TRBV5-4|-|TRBJ2-1
TGTGCCAGCAGCTCCGTGCGGTTCGGTTGGAATGAGCAGTTCTTC
CASSSVRFGWNEQFF
>TRBD1|TRBV19|-|TRBJ1-5
TGTGCCAGTAGTAAGACAGGGGACAATCAGCCCCAGCATTTT
CASSKTGDNQPQHF
>-|TRBV4-3|-|TRBJ2-1
TGCGCCAGCAGCCCTTCCCCGGGACTGGGGACCTACAATGAGCAGTTCTTC
CASSPSPGLGTYNEQFF
>TRBD1|TRBV29-1|few|TRBJ2-5
TGCAGCGTTGGACAGGGGGCTCTGGAGACCCAGTACTTC
CSVGQGALETQYF
>-|TRBV5-1|-|TRBJ2-1
TGCGCCAGCAGCTTTGCCCCCCAAACTTACGATACGTGGCAGTTCTTC
CASSFAPQTYDTWQFF
>-|TRBV9|-|TRBJ2-3
TGTGCCAGCAGCGTAGGAAGGCCAGGATCCACAGATACGCAGTATTTT
CASSVGRPGSTDTQYF
>-|TRBV7-9|-|TRBJ1-2
TGTGCCAGCAGCTTACAGGGAGGTACCTATGGCTACACCTTC
CASSLQGGTYGYTF
>TRBD1|TRBV18|-|TRBJ1-1
TGTGCCAGCTCACCTTCCGGGACAGGTTTCACTGAAGCTTTCTTT
CASSPSGTGFTEAFF
>TRBD1|TRBV6-1|-|TRBJ2-2
TGTGCCAGCATTAGAACAGGGGTCGGCGGGGAGCTGTTTTTT
CASIRTGVGGELFF
>-|TRBV18|-|TRBJ1-2
TGTGCCAGCTCATCCCAGGGGATTATACATGGCTACACCTTC
CASSSQGIIHGYTF
>TRBD1|TRBV7-3|-|TRBJ2-5
TGTGCCAGCAGCTTGGGGACAGACCAAGAGACCCAGTACTTC
CASSLGTDQETQYF
>TRBD2|TRBV29-1|-|TRBJ2-1
TGCAGCCCCGGGGGGAGTATGGATGAGCAGTTCTTC
CSPGGSMDEQFF